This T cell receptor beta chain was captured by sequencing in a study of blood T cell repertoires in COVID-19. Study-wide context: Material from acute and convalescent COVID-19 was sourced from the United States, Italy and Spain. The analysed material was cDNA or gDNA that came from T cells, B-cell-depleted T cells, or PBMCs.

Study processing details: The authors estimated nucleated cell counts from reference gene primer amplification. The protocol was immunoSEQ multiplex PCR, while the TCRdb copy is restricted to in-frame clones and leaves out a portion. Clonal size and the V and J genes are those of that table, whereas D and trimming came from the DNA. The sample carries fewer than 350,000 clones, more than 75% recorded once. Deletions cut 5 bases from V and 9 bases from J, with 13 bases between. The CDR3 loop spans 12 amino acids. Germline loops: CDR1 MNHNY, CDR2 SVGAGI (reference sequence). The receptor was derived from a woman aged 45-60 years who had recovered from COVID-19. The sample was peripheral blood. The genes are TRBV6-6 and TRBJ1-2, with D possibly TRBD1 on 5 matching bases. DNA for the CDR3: TGTGCCAGCAGTACCCTCAGGGCCAGCTACACCTTC. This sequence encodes CASSTLRASYTF.